A single T cell receptor beta chain is shown here with its context. The data originate from a study of T cell changes during pregnancy in multiple sclerosis. Using immunoSEQ multiplex PCR, the repertoire was profiled, and TCRdb retains in-frame clones only, with some absent. This sample yields roughly 60,000 clones, of which roughly 92% are seen a single time; 1.4% belongs to the top ten. Germline V gene data show CDR1 as SGHRS and CDR2 as YFSETQ. The CDR3 is 15 amino acids. V dropped 7 bases and J dropped 4 bases, with 18 bases sitting between them. Sequencing used peripheral blood, obtained in the second trimester of pregnancy. The TCR was taken from a female donor with multiple sclerosis, enrolled in a pregnancy study. The chain carries TRBV5-1 and TRBJ1-5; D is undetermined. DNA of the CDR3: TGCGCCAGCCTATCACCTCCGCGTTGGAATCAGCCCCAGCATTTT. Its protein product is CASLSPPRWNQPQHF.